The 30 T cell receptor beta chains in this list originate from one sample, sequenced in a study of identical twins. Via MiXCR, TCRdb re-called the 5' RACE reads, giving one row per CDR3 protein. The table lists roughly 750,000 distinct CDR3 sequences, approximately 21% of them singletons, with roughly 4% in the top ten. This same sample was also part of a study on T cells expressing NK-cell markers.

Source material: PBMCs. The receptors originated from a woman aged 18-29 years in good health.

The rearrangement links TRBV20-1 to TRBJ1-2, with D perhaps matching TRBD1 (5 bases). V dropped 6 bases and J dropped 6 bases, with 20 bases sitting between them. From germline, CDR1 is DFQATT and CDR2 SNEGSKA (reference sequence). The CDR3 is 14 residues long. DNA for the CDR3: TGCAGTGCCAGGAACCCAGGGAGTAGGAATGGCTACACCTTC. Translation: CSARNPGSRNGYTF.

This clonotype came up a few times. The chain has TRBV27 and TRBJ2-7, with D tentatively TRBD2 (5 bases). The germline gives CDR1 MNHEY, CDR2 SMNVEV (reference sequence). The CDR3 is made up of 14 amino acids. V was shortened by 5 bases and J by 5 bases, with 16 bases between the two germline ends. CDR3 sequence: CASSKWPGEHEQYF. In DNA form, the CDR3 reads TGTGCCAGCAGTAAATGGCCCGGGGAACACGAGCAGTACTTC.

This clonotype was observed a handful of times. This sequence joins TRBV12-3 or TRBV12-4 and TRBJ2-2; tentatively, D is TRBD2 (5 bases). The CDR3 covers 14 residues. V shed 3 bases and J shed 5 bases, with 10 bases lying between them. CDR3 amino acids: CASSFRERTGELFF. The CDR3, as DNA: TGTGCCAGCAGTTTCCGGGAACGGACCGGGGAGCTGTTTTTT.

This clonotype showed up just a few times. This rearrangement joins TRBV7-3 to TRBJ2-2; D may correspond to TRBD1 or TRBD2 (6 bases each). CDR3 length: 16 residues. Germline lookup yields CDR1 SGHTA and CDR2 FQGTGA. Trimming left V 4 bases short and J 2 bases short, with 14 bases between. The CDR3 sequence: CASSSVGGLNTGELFF. The DNA of the CDR3 is TGTGCCAGCAGCTCTGTGGGGGGCCTAAACACCGGGGAGCTGTTTTTT.

This rearrangement joins TRBV5-6 to TRBJ2-5; 9 nucleotides line up with TRBD1. The ends lost 1 base at V and 2 bases at J; junction bases unmatched: 6. CDR3 length equals 16 residues. Germline values: CDR1 SGHDT, CDR2 YYEEEE. CDR3: CASSLTGQGLQETQYF. CDR3 sequence (DNA): TGTGCCAGCAGCTTGACGGGACAGGGTCTTCAAGAGACCCAGTACTTC. Combining the CDR3 with reference TRBV5-6 and TRBJ2-5 gives the whole variable domain DAGVTQSPTHLIKTRGQQVTLRCSPKSGHDTVSWYQQALGQGPQFIFQYYEEEERQRGNFPDRFSGHQFPNYSSELNVNALLLGDSALYLCASSLTGQGLQETQYFGPGTRLLVL.

This clonotype was seen a handful of times. CDR3 region: CASRGTIQETQYF. In nucleotides, the CDR3 is TGTGCCAGCAGGGGGACTATACAAGAGACCCAGTACTTC. The chain links TRBV7-2 to TRBJ2-5; 7 nucleotides line up with TRBD2. The CDR3 sequence is 13 residues long. From germline, CDR1 is SGHTA and CDR2 FQGNSA. The V and J ends lost 6 bases and 2 bases, in that order; junction bases with no gene match: 3.

The J gene is TRBJ1-5, the V gene TRBV12-3 or TRBV12-4, with 7 nucleotides matching TRBD1. CDR3 length: 15 residues. The junction had 10 bases not matched to a gene; V was cut back by 7 bases and J by 4 bases. The CDR3 sequence: CASTPGTVGNQPQHF. The CDR3 DNA is TGTGCCAGCACCCCGGGGACAGTTGGGAATCAGCCCCAGCATTTT.

This clonotype occurred many times. The chain has TRBV20-1 and TRBJ2-1; no clear D gene. The CDR3 loop spans 14 amino acids. Germline lookup yields CDR1 DFQATT and CDR2 SNEGSKA (reference sequence). V was trimmed by 8 bases and J by 6 bases, leaving 20 bases between them. This CDR3 reads CSFWHSGPVNEQFF. The CDR3 DNA reads as TGCAGTTTCTGGCACAGTGGGCCTGTCAATGAGCAGTTCTTC.

Only a few counts were recorded for this clonotype. The rearrangement uses TRBV12-3 or TRBV12-4 and TRBJ1-1, with D perhaps matching TRBD1 (5 bases). There are 13 residues in the CDR3. The V gene lost 5 bases and the J gene lost 4 bases, with 11 bases spanning the gap. The DNA of the CDR3 is TGTGCCAGCAGTCAAGGACACGGCACTGAAGCTTTCTTT. Translated: CASSQGHGTEAFF.

V is TRBV5-1 and J is TRBJ2-7; 9 bases map to TRBD1. Germline assignment: CDR1 SGHRS and CDR2 YFSETQ. The CDR3 is 14 residues long. V trimming: 2 bases; J trimming: 6 bases; junction bases outside the gene matches: 6. This CDR3 is CASSFRTGVAEQYF. The CDR3 DNA reads as TGCGCCAGCAGCTTTCGGACAGGGGTCGCCGAGCAGTACTTC.

This chain connects TRBV7-6 to TRBJ2-1, with D unresolved. Germline V gene lookup returns CDR1 SGHVS and CDR2 FNYEAQ. V lost 4 bases to trimming and J lost 1 base, with 11 bases between them. This CDR3 region has 15 residues. The CDR3 DNA reads TGTGCCAGCAGCTCTTTGGCAGAATCCTACAATGAGCAGTTCTTC. It encodes CASSSLAESYNEQFF.

This clonotype was seen only a few times. The chain joins TRBV5-6 to TRBJ1-2, with a tentative D call TRBD1 (5 bases). This CDR3 contains 15 residues. CDR1 and CDR2 from the germline V gene are SGHDT and YYEEEE. V lost 2 bases to trimming and J lost 4 bases, with 15 bases between them. The CDR3 coding sequence is TGTGCCAGCAGCTTAATCTCAGGGCTCGGCTATGGCTACACCTTC. It codes for CASSLISGLGYGYTF.

J is TRBJ2-1 and V is TRBV4-3; the D gene is possibly TRBD2 (6 bases). V shed 0 bases and J shed 9 bases, with 18 bases lying between them. Per germline, CDR1 LGHNA and CDR2 YSLEER. The CDR3 runs to 16 residues. In DNA form, the CDR3 reads TGCGCCAGCAGCCAAGATCAAGTAGCGGTAGCCAGTGAGCAGTTCTTC. Protein product: CASSQDQVAVASEQFF.

This clonotype was found a few times. The genes are TRBV11-2 and TRBJ2-5; the D is unclear. V was clipped by 1 base and J by 0 bases, with 9 bases between them. The germline V gene has CDR1 SGHAT and CDR2 FQNNGV. CDR3 length: 15 residues. The CDR3 is CASSLVRPYQETQYF. The CDR3 DNA is TGTGCCAGCAGCTTAGTCCGACCGTACCAAGAGACCCAGTACTTC.

The sample holds a few counts of this clonotype. The chain has TRBV12-3 or TRBV12-4 and TRBJ2-2; D gene ambiguous. The CDR3 runs 11 residues. Trimming shortened V by 6 bases and J by 7 bases, and 6 bases separated the two germline ends. CDR3 in amino acids: CASSPDGELFF. The CDR3 DNA is TGTGCCAGCAGCCCGGACGGGGAGCTGTTTTTT.

The V call is TRBV11-2, the J call TRBJ1-2; D is undetermined. The CDR3 totals 15 residues. V gave up 0 bases and J gave up 4 bases, with 12 bases separating them. The V gene's germline CDR1 is SGHAT and CDR2 FQNNGV. The CDR3 reads CASSLEAGAGYGYTF. Written as DNA, the CDR3 is TGTGCCAGCAGCTTAGAGGCAGGCGCCGGCTATGGCTACACCTTC. Supplemented by reference TRBV11-2 and TRBJ1-2, the full variable domain reads EAGVAQSPRYKIIEKRQSVAFWCNPISGHATLYWYQQILGQGPKLLIQFQNNGVVDDSQLPKDRFSAERLKGVDSTLKIQPAKLEDSAVYLCASSLEAGAGYGYTFGSGTRLTVV.

This clonotype was recorded a few times. The chain couples TRBV7-9 to TRBJ2-7; TRBD1 agrees at 8 bases. Germline-derived CDR1 and CDR2 are SEHNR and FQNEAQ (reference sequence). Trimming at V came to 7 bases and at J to 0 bases, leaving 8 bases not matched to a gene. This CDR3 is 15 amino acids long. CDR3 DNA: TGTGCCAGCACGGATTTCGGGACAGGCTCCTACGAGCAGTACTTC. Protein: CASTDFGTGSYEQYF.

This clonotype occurred once. The chain combines TRBV14 with TRBJ2-7, with D uncertain. Germline V gives CDR1 SGHDN, CDR2 FVKESK. The CDR3 has 15 amino acids. Trimming pared 1 base from V and 7 bases from J, leaving 17 bases between. The CDR3 region is CASSQGPPSLGEQYF. The CDR3 nucleotides read TGTGCCAGCAGCCAAGGTCCGCCCTCTTTAGGGGAGCAGTACTTC.

This clonotype was recorded many times. V gene TRBV7-2 combines with J gene TRBJ2-1; 7 bases are a match to TRBD2. V lost 1 base, J lost 4 bases, and 4 bases stayed unmatched. The germline CDR1 and CDR2 sequences are SGHTA and FQGNSA. There are 15 residues in the CDR3. The CDR3 here is CASSLGASGYNEQFF. Written as DNA, the CDR3 is TGTGCCAGCAGCTTAGGGGCTAGCGGATACAATGAGCAGTTCTTC.

This clonotype was detected ten times or more. The genes are TRBV20-1 and TRBJ1-5; D might be TRBD1 (5 bases). V lost 3 bases and J lost 5, with 17 bases in between. The CDR3 is made up of 15 amino acids. CDR1 DFQATT and CDR2 SNEGSKA come from the germline V gene (reference sequence). The CDR3 coding sequence is TGCAGTGCTAGGACCGGGGGAGCTGCTGATCAGCCCCAGCATTTT. Translated, it gives CSARTGGAADQPQHF.

The table lists this clonotype with a few counts. This chain connects TRBV20-1 to TRBJ1-6; D perhaps matches TRBD1 (5 bases). Germline V gene data show CDR1 as DFQATT and CDR2 as SNEGSKA (reference sequence). The ends were cut back, 0 bases at V and 7 bases at J, with 10 bases in the middle. The CDR3 spans 14 residues. The CDR3 nucleotides read TGCAGTGCTAGAGATCTTGCAGGGAATTCACCCCTCCACTTT. Translation: CSARDLAGNSPLHF.

The sample holds a few counts of this clonotype. The V gene is TRBV27, the J gene TRBJ2-1; 8 nucleotides agree with TRBD2. There are 14 residues in the CDR3. In germline, CDR1 is MNHEY, CDR2 SMNVEV (reference sequence). J gave up 4 bases and V 4 bases, and 3 bases lay outside the gene matches. The CDR3 DNA sequence: TGTGCCAGCAGTTATCGGGAGGGATACAATGAGCAGTTCTTC. Translating it yields CASSYREGYNEQFF.

The chain carries TRBV5-1 and TRBJ2-3; TRBD1 is a possible D gene (5 bases). Trimming removed 0 bases at V and 0 bases at J, with 8 bases between. Germline loops: CDR1 SGHRS, CDR2 YFSETQ. The CDR3 loop spans 15 amino acids. This CDR3 is CASSLGGQSTDTQYF. DNA of the CDR3: TGCGCCAGCAGCTTGGGCGGACAAAGCACAGATACGCAGTATTTT.

A few counts support this clonotype. The CDR3 spells CASSLPGHPTGELFF. CDR3 DNA: TGCGCCAGCAGCCTACCGGGACACCCAACCGGGGAGCTGTTTTTT. J is TRBJ2-2 and V is TRBV5-1, with a possible D match to TRBD1 (6 bases). This CDR3 contains 15 residues. The ends were cut back, 4 bases at V and 5 bases at J, with 15 bases in the middle. Per the germline V gene, CDR1 is SGHRS and CDR2 is YFSETQ.

The rearrangement uses TRBV20-1 and TRBJ2-7; D possibly corresponds to TRBD2 (5 bases). CDR3 length: 13 residues. Germline V gives CDR1 DFQATT, CDR2 SNEGSKA (reference sequence). Trimming pared 0 bases from V and 6 bases from J, leaving 12 bases between. The CDR3 DNA sequence: TGCAGTGCTAGAGATCCAGATCGGGGCGAGCAGTACTTC. This sequence encodes CSARDPDRGEQYF.

This clonotype was seen repeatedly, ten times or more. The chain joins TRBV20-1 to TRBJ2-7; TRBD2 agrees at 13 bases. V dropped 1 base and J dropped 5; count of bases not matched to a gene: 2. The CDR3 covers 14 residues. CDR1 DFQATT and CDR2 SNEGSKA come from the germline V gene (reference sequence). The CDR3 loop reads CSARAGTSGNEQYF. CDR3 in DNA: TGCAGTGCTAGAGCCGGGACTAGCGGGAACGAGCAGTACTTC.

The rearrangement uses TRBV20-1 and TRBJ1-5, with D perhaps matching TRBD1 (6 bases). The V gene's germline CDR1 is DFQATT and CDR2 SNEGSKA (reference sequence). The CDR3 spans 11 residues. CDR3 amino acids: CRRQDNQPQHF. DNA of the CDR3: TGCAGGAGACAGGACAATCAGCCCCAGCATTTT.

In this sample, this clonotype turned up a few times. This chain uses TRBV11-2 with TRBJ2-3; 7 bases are a match to TRBD1. The germline gives CDR1 SGHAT, CDR2 FQNNGV. The J segment lost 5 bases and the V segment lost 4 bases, leaving 12 bases of the junction unmatched. The length of the CDR3 is 16 residues. Written as DNA, the CDR3 is TGTGCCAGCAGCTCCGGGCCTAGCAGGGGGTTAGATACGCAGTATTTT. Amino acid sequence: CASSSGPSRGLDTQYF.

The J gene is TRBJ1-2, the V gene TRBV5-6, with D unresolved. Germline V lookup: CDR1 SGHDT, CDR2 YYEEEE. This CDR3 has 13 residues. Trimming took 1 base from V and 4 from J, leaving 8 bases between them. CDR3: CASSLRVIYGYTF. In DNA form, the CDR3 reads TGTGCCAGCAGCTTGCGGGTAATCTATGGCTACACCTTC.

This clonotype was recorded a few times. This chain uses TRBV7-2 with TRBJ2-7; D might be TRBD1 (6 bases). CDR1 SGHTA and CDR2 FQGNSA come from the germline V gene. Trimming took off 5 bases at V and 2 bases at J, with 16 bases between the two ends. This CDR3 contains 15 residues. DNA for the CDR3: TGTGCCAGCAGCCGTTCGTCCAGGGGCCCCTACGAGCAGTACTTC. It encodes CASSRSSRGPYEQYF.